There are many counts of the clone carrying this TCR beta chain. The sample belongs to a study of kidney transplant recipient with SARS-CoV-2 infection. The J segment lost 4 bases and the V segment lost 7 bases, leaving 6 bases of the junction unmatched. The CDR3 sequence is 16 residues long. Germline V gene sequence: CDR1 KGHDR, CDR2 SFDVKD. Each CDR3 protein is one row after TCRdb ran MiXCR on the reads. The sample lists 250,000 or so distinct CDR3 sequences; 29% were seen once. Material: a blood sample, obtained at baseline and between days 110 and 120 from a kidney transplant recipient. The TCR sequence derives from a male patient aged 30 to 39 who had COVID-19 and was a kidney transplant recipient. Some of the T cells may derive from the graft donor. The chain uses TRBV24-1 and TRBJ2-1, with TRBD2 matching 13 bases. The CDR3 reads CATSSGLAGRYNEQFF. CDR3 nucleotide sequence: TGTGCCACCAGCTCGGGACTAGCGGGAAGATACAATGAGCAGTTCTTC.